The 32 T cell receptor beta chains given below trace back to one sample, sequenced in a study of OX40 agonist ivuxolimab in advanced cancers. The assay was immunoSEQ multiplex PCR, and TCRdb's table has in-frame clones only and misses some. The table includes about 15,000 clones, approximately 78% detected once. The starting material was CD4+ or CD8+ T cells sorted from blood, obtained in a trial of the OX40 agonist ivuxolimab. These receptors came from an adult with an advanced solid tumor such as melanoma, head and neck, liver or kidney cancer.

The CDR3 loop reads CASSSPGHSFYEQYF. DNA of the CDR3: TGTGCCAGCAGTTCCCCGGGACATTCCTTCTACGAGCAGTACTTC. V and J are TRBV27 and TRBJ2-7; tentative D call: TRBD1 (6 bases). Germline V gene lookup returns CDR1 MNHEY and CDR2 SMNVEV (reference sequence). The germline V and J ends were trimmed by 4 bases and 3 bases, with 16 bases remaining between them. This CDR3 is 15 amino acids long.

The chain carries TRBV2 and TRBJ1-6; 11 bases agree with TRBD1. Germline V CDR1 and CDR2: SNHLY, FYNNEI. V was clipped by 6 bases and J by 6 bases; unmatched bases: 7. The CDR3 is 16 residues long. CDR3 nucleotides: TGTGCCAGCAGCGCCCCGGGACAGGGGGGTAATTCACCCCTCCACTTT. It yields the protein CASSAPGQGGNSPLHF.

The V and J genes are TRBV6-1 and TRBJ1-4; 9 bases are a match to TRBD1. Germline CDR1 MNHNS, CDR2 SASEGT. V dropped 5 bases and J dropped 6; count of bases not matched to a gene: 19. The CDR3 runs 19 residues. This chain's CDR3 is CASSQGTGFDLRLDEKLFF. In DNA, the CDR3 is TGTGCCAGCAGTCAAGGGACAGGGTTTGACCTACGACTGGATGAAAAACTGTTTTTT.

The chain recombines TRBV4-1 with TRBJ2-7, with 8 bases aligning to TRBD2. From germline, CDR1 is MGHRA and CDR2 YSYEKL. The CDR3 has 16 residues. The trim removed 1 base at V and 4 bases at J, leaving 9 bases unmatched. In DNA form, the CDR3 reads TGCGCCAGCAGCCAAGCCCCGGAAGCGGGAGTATACGAGCAGTACTTC. It specifies CASSQAPEAGVYEQYF.

In regard to this clone: The germline gene is not matched at one end of the junction; a read error may be the cause. The same CDR3 is also encoded by other DNA sequences in this sample. The gene calls are TRBV19 and TRBJ2-7; 8 bases are a match to TRBD2. The V gene's germline CDR1 is LNHDA and CDR2 SQIVND (reference sequence). The CDR3 consists of 14 residues. The CDR3 region has the DNA TGTGCCAGTAGCATAGCGGGGAGCTCCTACGAGCAGTACTTC. It translates to CASSIAGSSYEQYF.

V is TRBV27 and J is TRBJ2-4; 14 bases match TRBD2. Germline CDR1 is MNHEY and CDR2 is SMNVEV (reference sequence). The CDR3 runs 16 residues. V gave up 7 bases and J gave up 6 bases; unmatched junction bases: 8. The CDR3 spells CASTSGTSGRSNIQYF. The CDR3 nucleotides read TGTGCCAGCACCTCAGGGACTAGCGGGAGATCAAACATTCAGTACTTC.

The chain has TRBV7-8 and TRBJ2-3; D unresolved. The length of the CDR3 is 12 residues. CDR1 is SGHVS, CDR2 FQNEAQ, per germline. V lost 1 base, J lost 6 bases, and 5 bases lay in between. The DNA of the CDR3 is TGTGCCAGCAGCTTAGGGATGGATACGCAGTATTTT. It yields the protein CASSLGMDTQYF.

This rearrangement joins TRBV5-1 to TRBJ1-1; D gene ambiguous. Trimming stripped 0 bases from V and 0 bases from J, with 6 bases between. The length of the CDR3 is 14 residues. The V gene's germline CDR1 is SGHRS and CDR2 YFSETQ. Here the CDR3 DNA reads TGCGCCAGCAGCTTGGGTGTCCTGAACACTGAAGCTTTCTTT. Its protein product is CASSLGVLNTEAFF.

V gene TRBV7-9 combines with J gene TRBJ2-7, with TRBD2 matching 10 bases. This CDR3 region has 15 residues. CDR1 and CDR2 from the germline V gene are SEHNR and FQNEAQ (reference sequence). With 5 bases clipped from V and 4 bases from J, the junction kept 8 bases outside the gene matches. The CDR3 nucleotides are TGTGCCAGCAGCCCGATGGATAGCGGGAGGTACGAGCAGTACTTC. Translation: CASSPMDSGRYEQYF.

The chain couples TRBV13 to TRBJ2-1; unclear D gene. This CDR3 is built from 15 residues. Germline loops: CDR1 PRHDT, CDR2 FYEKMQ (reference sequence). Trimming shortened V by 0 bases and J by 6 bases, and 12 bases separated the two germline ends. CDR3 DNA: TGTGCCAGCAGCTTAGGGATAGGTCTGCCCAATGAGCAGTTCTTC. This codes for CASSLGIGLPNEQFF.

This clone was recorded once. The chain has TRBV7-9 and TRBJ2-4; 10 bases align to TRBD1. Losses at the gene ends were 5 bases for V and 2 bases for J; bases not matched to a gene: 12. This CDR3 region has 18 residues. Germline V gene lookup returns CDR1 SEHNR and CDR2 FQNEAQ (reference sequence). Written as DNA, the CDR3 is TGTGCCAGCAGCCGACGACCCGGGACAGGGGATTCCAAAAACATTCAGTACTTC. Its protein product is CASSRRPGTGDSKNIQYF.

The chain has TRBV27 and TRBJ1-6, with D unresolved. In germline, CDR1 is MNHEY, CDR2 SMNVEV (reference sequence). The V and J ends lost 4 bases and 7 bases respectively, with 5 bases between them. The CDR3 extends over 12 amino acids. CDR3 residues: CASSWANSPLHF. The CDR3, as DNA: TGTGCCAGCAGTTGGGCGAATTCACCCCTCCACTTT.

This sequence joins TRBV5-6 and TRBJ2-3, with TRBD1 as a possible D gene (6 bases). CDR1 SGHDT and CDR2 YYEEEE come from the germline V gene. CDR3 length equals 14 residues. V gave up 0 bases and J gave up 7 bases, with 12 bases separating them. The CDR3 region is CASSLAQGLHTQYF. The CDR3 bases are TGTGCCAGCAGCTTGGCTCAGGGGCTCCATACGCAGTATTTT.

The chain has TRBV7-3 and TRBJ2-2, with D unclear. Trimming cost V 4 bases and J 6 bases, with 9 bases left between them. This CDR3 contains 13 residues. Germline CDR1 reads SGHTA; CDR2 reads FQGTGA. CDR3 sequence (DNA): TGTGCCAGCAGCTCAGTTGGGCCCGGGGAGCTGTTTTTT. It translates to CASSSVGPGELFF.

The V call is TRBV4-3, the J call TRBJ1-2; no definite D call. The germline V gene encodes CDR1 LGHNA and CDR2 YSLEER. CDR3 length equals 14 residues. The V and J ends lost 0 bases and 4 bases respectively, with 9 bases between them. CDR3 in DNA: TGCGCCAGCAGCCAAGACATCGCCAGCTATGGCTACACCTTC. Protein: CASSQDIASYGYTF.

The V and J genes are TRBV6-1 and TRBJ2-7, with TRBD2 as a possible D gene (6 bases). Trimming removed 4 bases from V and 2 bases from J, with 18 bases in between. Per the germline V gene, CDR1 is MNHNS and CDR2 is SASEGT. The CDR3 consists of 16 residues. In nucleotides, the CDR3 is TGTGCCAGCAGTGGGGTCTACCGCGGGGCAACCTACGAGCAGTACTTC. It is translated as CASSGVYRGATYEQYF.

This clone was recorded a few times. The rearrangement links TRBV4-3 to TRBJ1-1; 9 nucleotides line up with TRBD1. This CDR3 is 14 amino acids long. From germline, CDR1 is LGHNA and CDR2 YSLEER. The junction had 2 bases not matched to a gene; V was cut back by 2 bases and J by 4 bases. The CDR3, as DNA: TGCGCCAGCAGCCAAACAGGGGGCTTCACTGAAGCTTTCTTT. Translation: CASSQTGGFTEAFF.

Only a few counts were recorded for this clone. DNA for the CDR3: TGTGCCAGCAGTTGGGGGAGAGAAGGCGAGCAGTACTTC. It codes for CASSWGREGEQYF. This rearrangement joins TRBV27 to TRBJ2-7, with D perhaps assigned TRBD1 or TRBD2 (5 bases each). Germline CDR1 is MNHEY and CDR2 is SMNVEV (reference sequence). Trimming stripped 4 bases from V and 6 bases from J, with 13 bases between. The CDR3 covers 13 residues.

This clone was seen a handful of times. J is TRBJ1-5 and V is TRBV19; D uncertain. With 5 bases removed from V and 0 bases from J, the gap between germline ends came to 11 bases. The CDR3 loop spans 15 amino acids. The V gene's germline CDR1 is LNHDA and CDR2 SQIVND (reference sequence). The DNA of the CDR3 is TGTGCCAGTAGTCTCTCGATGAATAGCAATCAGCCCCAGCATTTT. Its translation: CASSLSMNSNQPQHF.

The table lists this clone with a count of one. The V gene is TRBV10-1, the J gene TRBJ2-3; D is undetermined. The V end lost 6 bases, the J end lost 6 bases, and 13 bases lay between the germline ends. The CDR3 extends over 13 amino acids. Germline values: CDR1 WNHNN, CDR2 SYGVQD (reference sequence). The DNA of the CDR3 is TGCGCCAGCAGCTCAGTCGAGGCGGATACGCAGTATTTT. This codes for CASSSVEADTQYF.

The chain carries TRBV7-9 and TRBJ2-7; D assignment may be TRBD1 or TRBD2 (5 bases each). The germline CDR1 and CDR2 sequences are SEHNR and FQNEAQ (reference sequence). The CDR3 runs to 14 residues. V gave up 4 bases and J gave up 2 bases, with 12 bases separating them. The CDR3 loop is CASSSGTAAYEQYF. The CDR3 DNA reads as TGTGCCAGCAGCTCCGGGACCGCTGCCTACGAGCAGTACTTC.

This chain connects TRBV19 to TRBJ1-3; tentative D call: TRBD1 (5 bases). V gave up 3 bases and J gave up 0 bases, with 12 bases separating them. The CDR3 consists of 16 residues. The V gene's germline CDR1 is LNHDA and CDR2 SQIVND (reference sequence). CDR3 sequence (DNA): TGTGCCAGTAGTATTTGGCAGGGATACTCTGGAAACACCATATATTTT. This translates into CASSIWQGYSGNTIYF.

This clone showed up just once. V and J are TRBV5-4 and TRBJ1-4; 10 nucleotides align to TRBD1. The CDR3 spans 14 residues. The junction had 3 bases not matched to a gene; V was cut back by 4 bases and J by 6 bases. Per the germline V gene, CDR1 is SGHNT and CDR2 is YYREEE (reference sequence). The CDR3 bases are TGTGCCAGCAGCCAGGACAGGGGGGATGAAAAACTGTTTTTT. Protein: CASSQDRGDEKLFF.

The genes are TRBV18 and TRBJ1-6, with no clear D. The germline gives CDR1 KGHSH, CDR2 LQKENI. Trimming took off 1 base at V and 11 bases at J, with 21 bases between the two ends. This CDR3 has 17 residues. The CDR3 coding sequence is TGTGCCAGCTCACCACTCGCCCGGGAAGACCAAAGGGCACCCCTCCACTTT. Its protein is CASSPLAREDQRAPLHF.

V usage is TRBV29-1 and J usage is TRBJ1-1; the D is unclear. V lost 1 base, J lost 6 bases, and 12 bases lay in between. This CDR3 is built from 13 residues. Germline CDR1 and CDR2: SQVTM and ANQGSEA. The CDR3 loop is CSVEGGALPEAFF. The CDR3 coding sequence is TGCAGCGTTGAAGGAGGCGCGCTGCCTGAAGCTTTCTTT.

About this clone: Relative to the germline gene, one junction end is altered; a read error may explain this. The rearrangement uses TRBV11-2 and TRBJ2-7; unclear D gene. CDR3 length equals 12 residues. Germline loops: CDR1 SGHAT, CDR2 FQNNGV. The chain's CDR3 is CASSQDLGEQYF. As DNA, the CDR3 is TGCGCCAGCAGCCAAGATTTGGGCGAGCAGTACTTC.

This clone was seen a handful of times. The chain joins TRBV10-3 to TRBJ2-5, with a weak D call TRBD1 (5 bases). Germline CDR1 is ENHRY and CDR2 is SYGVKD. The CDR3 spans 15 residues. V lost 0 bases and J lost 7, with 15 bases in between. CDR3 amino acids: CAISESEDNPWTQYF. CDR3 nucleotides: TGTGCCATCAGTGAGTCCGAGGACAACCCGTGGACCCAGTACTTC.

The rearrangement joins TRBV11-2 to TRBJ2-3, with D possibly matching TRBD1 (6 bases). V was pared by 2 bases and J by 3 bases, with 15 bases between. CDR1 and CDR2 from the germline V gene are SGHAT and FQNNGV. This CDR3 comprises 16 residues. The CDR3 loop is CASSLRGRGLTDTQYF. The CDR3 region has the DNA TGTGCCAGCAGCTTACGCGGCAGGGGTTTAACAGATACGCAGTATTTT.

The rearrangement links TRBV10-2 to TRBJ1-1; D may be TRBD1 (6 bases). Between the trimmed V and J ends, which lost 4 bases and 2 bases, there was a span of 14 bases. Per the germline V gene, CDR1 is WSHSY and CDR2 is SAAADI. This CDR3 has 15 residues. CDR3 DNA: TGCGCCAGCAGTGCGGAGGGACACCTAAACACTGAAGCTTTCTTT. This codes for CASSAEGHLNTEAFF.

This clone was recorded only once. The rearrangement joins TRBV4-1 to TRBJ2-2; no reliable D call. Trimming removed 4 bases from V and 4 bases from J, with 7 bases in between. This CDR3 contains 13 residues. The germline CDR1 and CDR2 sequences are MGHRA and YSYEKL. This CDR3 is CASSLLATGELFF. In DNA, the CDR3 is TGCGCCAGCAGCCTCCTGGCCACCGGGGAGCTGTTTTTT.

The V call is TRBV27, the J call TRBJ1-4, with D possibly TRBD1 on 5 matching bases. Trimming left V 3 bases short and J 1 base short, with 6 bases between. The CDR3 totals 14 residues. Germline V gene lookup returns CDR1 MNHEY and CDR2 SMNVEV (reference sequence). In DNA, the CDR3 is TGTGCCAGCAGTTTCCAGGGAACTAATGAAAAACTGTTTTTT. This translates into CASSFQGTNEKLFF.

A note on this clone: It may be a read error: a sequence one base away is much more abundant. This chain links TRBV19 with TRBJ1-4; 8 positions agree with TRBD1. Losses at the gene ends were 5 bases for V and 6 bases for J; bases not matched to a gene: 14. Germline assignment: CDR1 LNHDA and CDR2 SQIVND (reference sequence). The CDR3 spans 17 residues. CDR3 protein: CASSLRGTGQADEKLFF. CDR3 sequence (DNA): TGTGCCAGTAGTCTCCGTGGAACGGGACAGGCGGATGAAAAACTGTTTTTT.